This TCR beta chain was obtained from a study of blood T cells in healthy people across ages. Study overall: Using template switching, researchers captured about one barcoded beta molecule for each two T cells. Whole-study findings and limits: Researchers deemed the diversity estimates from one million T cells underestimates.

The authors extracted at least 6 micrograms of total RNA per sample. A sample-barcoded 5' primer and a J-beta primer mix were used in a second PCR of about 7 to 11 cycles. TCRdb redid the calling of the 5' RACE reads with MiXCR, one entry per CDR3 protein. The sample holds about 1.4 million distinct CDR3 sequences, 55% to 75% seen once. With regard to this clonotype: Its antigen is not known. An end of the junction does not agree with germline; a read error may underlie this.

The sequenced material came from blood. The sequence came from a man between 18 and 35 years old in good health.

CDR3 coding DNA: TGTGCCATCAGGGATAGCGGGAACGATCCCTACGGGCAGTACTTC. Residues: CAIRDSGNDPYGQYF. The rearrangement uses TRBV10-3 and TRBJ2-7; 8 positions agree with TRBD2. Germline V gene lookup returns CDR1 ENHRY and CDR2 SYGVKD. The CDR3 is made up of 15 amino acids.